The clone carrying this T cell receptor (beta chain) is medium-sized in the sample. The antigen is undetermined. The CDR3 is made up of 14 amino acids. Trimming pared 4 bases from V and 4 bases from J, leaving 11 bases between. Germline lookup yields CDR1 SEHNR and CDR2 FQNEAQ (reference sequence). This sample was included in a study of spatial heterogeneity in lung cancer. Study at large: Alpha-chain sequences were detected in numbers that were consistently lower than beta-chain sequences. TCR transcript counts in tumor regions correlated strongly with a T cell module score from matched bulk RNA-seq. Study-level points and caveats: Tumors with more nonsynonymous mutations had more expanded intratumoral alpha and beta TCRs.

The study tagged each TCR cDNA molecule with a unique molecular identifier. TCRdb re-called the 5' RACE reads through MiXCR, storing one row per CDR3 protein. This table has fewer than 4,000 distinct CDR3 sequences, 14% to 15% appearing once. Noted time point: sample taken at primary tumor resection. Whole RNA came from tumor, nontumor lung or frozen PBMC and was sequenced without being sorted. This specimen consisted of lung tumor tissue, obtained at surgery. The rearrangement links TRBV7-9 to TRBJ1-5; possible D gene TRBD1, 6 bases. The receptor was derived from a female donor with early-stage non-small cell lung cancer. CDR3 sequence (DNA): TGTGCCAGCAGCTATTGGGACATTAATCAGCCCCAGCATTTT. It yields the protein CASSYWDINQPQHF.